A single sample is the source of the 8 T cell receptor beta chains below, sequenced in a study of OX40 agonist ivuxolimab in advanced cancers. The assay was immunoSEQ multiplex PCR, and TCRdb's table has in-frame clones only and misses some. Of about 77,000 clones in the sample, 80% to 90% were seen once. The sample consisted of CD4+ or CD8+ T cells sorted from blood, taken in a trial of the OX40 agonist ivuxolimab. The source of these receptors is an adult with an advanced solid tumor such as melanoma, head and neck, liver or kidney cancer.

The V gene is TRBV7-2, the J gene TRBJ2-1; weak D call: TRBD2 (6 bases). Between the trimmed V and J ends, which lost 5 bases and 6 bases, there was a span of 17 bases. The CDR3 length is 15 residues. The germline CDR1 and CDR2 sequences are SGHTA and FQGNSA. DNA for the CDR3: TGTGCCAGCAGCCCCCCTGGGGGGAGAGGCAATGAGCAGTTCTTC. Translation gives CASSPPGGRGNEQFF. Full variable domain (outside the CDR3, taken from reference TRBV7-2 and TRBJ2-1): GAGVSQSPSNKVTEKGKDVELRCDPISGHTALYWYRQSLGQGLEFLIYFQGNSAPDKSGLPSDRFSAERTGGSVSTLTIQRTQQEDSAVYLCASSPPGGRGNEQFFGPGTRLTVL.

CDR3 region: CASSPDRGGATKNYGYTF. The CDR3 DNA reads TGTGCCAGTAGCCCTGACAGGGGTGGGGCCACGAAAAACTATGGCTACACCTTC. The chain links TRBV19 to TRBJ1-2; 8 nucleotides match TRBD1. V shed 6 bases and J 2 bases; nucleotides not matched to a gene: 17. The CDR3 runs 18 residues. CDR1 and CDR2 from the germline V gene are LNHDA and SQIVND (reference sequence).

J is TRBJ2-6 and V is TRBV23-1; D is unclear. TRBV23-1 is assigned to the ORF class and has an uncertain function. CDR3 length equals 14 residues. The V and J ends lost 1 base and 3 bases respectively, with 4 bases between them. The CDR3 region is CASSQFHGANVLTF. CDR3 sequence (DNA): TGCGCCAGCAGTCAATTTCATGGGGCCAACGTCCTGACTTTC.

The chain links TRBV5-1 to TRBJ2-3; D is ambiguous. V was clipped by 5 bases and J by 0 bases, with 10 bases between them. Per the germline V gene, CDR1 is SGHRS and CDR2 is YFSETQ. CDR3 length: 14 amino acids. The CDR3 DNA is TGCGCCAGCAGGCCAGGAACCAGCACAGATACGCAGTATTTT. Protein: CASRPGTSTDTQYF.

The chain couples TRBV18 to TRBJ2-7; D is possibly TRBD1 or TRBD2 (5 bases each). The CDR3 runs to 12 residues. The germline gives CDR1 KGHSH, CDR2 LQKENI. V lost 1 base, J lost 6 bases, and 7 bases lay in between. The chain's CDR3 is CASSPLGTEQYF. CDR3 nucleotides: TGTGCCAGCTCACCACTTGGGACCGAGCAGTACTTC.

The chain is built from TRBV11-2 and TRBJ2-5; 8 nucleotides align to TRBD1. V lost 5 bases to trimming and J lost 4 bases; unmatched junction nucleotides: 15. The CDR3 covers 17 residues. The germline V gene has CDR1 SGHAT and CDR2 FQNNGV. This chain's CDR3 is CASSPGQGGVLGETQYF. In nucleotides, the CDR3 is TGTGCCAGCAGCCCCGGACAGGGAGGAGTTTTAGGAGAGACCCAGTACTTC.

The chain combines TRBV5-4 with TRBJ1-3, with unresolved D. The germline V gene encodes CDR1 SGHNT and CDR2 YYREEE (reference sequence). This CDR3 has 13 residues. The V end lost 1 base, the J end lost 4 bases, and 6 bases lay between the germline ends. The CDR3 DNA follows: TGTGCCAGCAGCTTGAATCAGGGAAACACCATATATTTT. Protein: CASSLNQGNTIYF.

V is TRBV28 and J is TRBJ1-2; 10 bases map to TRBD1. The CDR3 has 15 residues. The germline V gene encodes CDR1 MDHEN and CDR2 SYDVKM. The ends lost 3 bases at V and 7 bases at J; junction bases unmatched: 8. The DNA of the CDR3 is TGTGCCAGCAGTTTTCGCGGGACAGGGGCCGTTGGCTACACCTTC. Its translation: CASSFRGTGAVGYTF.